These 26 T cell receptor beta chains were all obtained from the same sample, sequenced in a study of cytomegalovirus exposure and HLA in healthy donors. The PCR was carried out with 60 Vbeta primers and 13 Jbeta primers. Libraries were prepared by immunoSEQ multiplex PCR; TCRdb keeps only in-frame clonotypes and omits some of them. This sample has some 180,000 clones; approximately 86% occur once, and the top ten carry less than 1.3%. Input material: PBMCs. These receptors were obtained from a boy younger than 10 in good health and CMV-seronegative.

The genes are TRBV6-5 and TRBJ2-5; maybe TRBD1 (5 bases). The CDR3 has 13 amino acids. Germline V lookup: CDR1 MNHEY, CDR2 SVGAGI. The ends were cut back, 6 bases at V and 9 bases at J, with 17 bases in the middle. CDR3 in amino acids: CASSSQGSRAQYF. CDR3 DNA sequence: TGTGCCAGCAGCTCTCAGGGATCCAGGGCCCAGTACTTC.

The rearrangement joins TRBV27 to TRBJ2-5; D possibly corresponds to TRBD2 (5 bases). Gene TRBJ2-7 matches the end of the DNA better, so the J call may be wrong. This CDR3 region has 13 residues. Germline assignment: CDR1 MNHEY and CDR2 SMNVEV (reference sequence). This CDR3 is CASSLQRNYEQYF. In DNA form, the CDR3 reads TGTGCCAGCAGTTTACAGCGGAACTACGAGCAGTACTTC.

The chain carries TRBV27 and TRBJ2-3, with 8 bases fitting TRBD1. J gave up 14 bases and V 0 bases, and 4 bases lay outside the gene matches. CDR3 length: 12 residues. Germline lookup yields CDR1 MNHEY and CDR2 SMNVEV (reference sequence). The CDR3 bases are TGTGCCAGCAGTTTATCAGGACAGGGAAGGTATTTT. The encoded protein is CASSLSGQGRYF.

J is TRBJ2-7 and V is TRBV27; unclear D gene. The V end lost 2 bases, the J end lost 5 bases, and 4 bases lay between the germline ends. The V gene's germline CDR1 is MNHEY and CDR2 SMNVEV (reference sequence). There are 11 residues in the CDR3. Written as DNA, the CDR3 is TGTGCCAGCAGTTTAGGCCACGAGCAGTACTTC. This gives the protein CASSLGHEQYF.

This chain links TRBV7-8 with TRBJ2-3, with 9 bases fitting TRBD1. Germline V gene sequence: CDR1 SGHVS, CDR2 FQNEAQ. This CDR3 has 14 residues. The ends lost 3 bases at V and 6 bases at J; junction bases unmatched: 4. The CDR3 region is CASSFRQGGDTQYF. CDR3 DNA sequence: TGTGCCAGCAGCTTCCGACAGGGGGGGGATACGCAGTATTTT.

In its sample, this clone was seen a few times. V gene TRBV5-6 combines with J gene TRBJ2-6; 8 bases agree with TRBD2. V shed 5 bases, J shed 2 bases, and the junction held 15 bases outside the gene matches. This CDR3 spans 19 amino acids. Germline CDR1 is SGHDT and CDR2 is YYEEEE. CDR3 sequence reads: CASRPKGRRGAPGANVLTF. CDR3 coding DNA: TGTGCCAGCAGACCAAAGGGGAGGCGGGGGGCGCCTGGGGCCAACGTCCTGACTTTC. Supplemented by reference TRBV5-6 and TRBJ2-6, the full variable domain reads DAGVTQSPTHLIKTRGQQVTLRCSPKSGHDTVSWYQQALGQGPQFIFQYYEEEERQRGNFPDRFSGHQFPNYSSELNVNALLLGDSALYLCASRPKGRRGAPGANVLTFGAGSRLTVL.

The gene calls are TRBV27 and TRBJ2-7; TRBD2 might be the D (6 bases). The CDR3 has 15 amino acids. Germline values: CDR1 MNHEY, CDR2 SMNVEV (reference sequence). V lost 3 bases and J 2 bases, leaving 14 bases between the germline ends. CDR3 protein: CASSFTPAGTYEQYF. CDR3 DNA: TGTGCCAGCAGTTTTACCCCCGCGGGGACCTACGAGCAGTACTTC.

The CDR3 coding sequence is TGTGCCAGCAGCCTAGCGGGAGGGCCCTACGAGCAGTACTTC. It translates to CASSLAGGPYEQYF. The rearrangement links TRBV27 to TRBJ2-7; 12 positions match TRBD2. The CDR3 consists of 14 residues. With 6 bases clipped from V and 2 bases from J, the junction kept 2 bases outside the gene matches. Germline-derived CDR1 and CDR2 are MNHEY and SMNVEV (reference sequence).

This clone occurred once. V is TRBV28 and J is TRBJ2-1, with 10 positions matching TRBD2. The CDR3 consists of 16 residues. CDR1 and CDR2 (germline): MDHEN, SYDVKM. The junction had 7 bases not matched to a gene; V was cut back by 3 bases and J by 5 bases. The CDR3 is CASSFEGTSVDNEQFF. The CDR3 DNA follows: TGTGCCAGCAGTTTTGAAGGGACTAGCGTAGACAATGAGCAGTTCTTC.

V gene TRBV30 combines with J gene TRBJ2-5; D is unclear. The CDR3 contains 12 residues. V was pared by 1 base and J by 4 bases, with 7 bases between. The V gene's germline CDR1 is GTSNPN and CDR2 SVGIG (reference sequence). The chain's CDR3 is CAWSGAVETQYF. The CDR3 nucleotides read TGTGCCTGGAGTGGCGCGGTAGAGACCCAGTACTTC.

The chain uses TRBV7-8 and TRBJ2-7; D gene unclear. V gave up 1 base and J gave up 2 bases, with 12 bases separating them. This CDR3 region has 15 residues. Germline V lookup: CDR1 SGHVS, CDR2 FQNEAQ. The CDR3 loop reads CASSLGSMSPYEQYF. In DNA, the CDR3 is TGTGCCAGCAGCTTAGGGAGCATGAGCCCCTACGAGCAGTACTTC.

The V and J genes are TRBV27 and TRBJ2-1, with 10 bases aligning to TRBD2. The V segment lost 2 bases and the J segment 7 bases; nucleotides outside the gene matches: 14. The CDR3 is 18 residues long. The germline V gene has CDR1 MNHEY and CDR2 SMNVEV (reference sequence). In nucleotides, the CDR3 is TGTGCCAGCAGTTTACTCGGTGGTAAACTAGCGGGAATGAATGAGCAGTTCTTC. Protein sequence: CASSLLGGKLAGMNEQFF.

This rearrangement joins TRBV7-9 to TRBJ1-2; D is unclear. The V gene's germline CDR1 is SEHNR and CDR2 FQNEAQ (reference sequence). The CDR3 length is 11 residues. V dropped 8 bases and J dropped 3 bases, with 7 bases sitting between them. CDR3 protein: CASGGDYGYTF. The CDR3 DNA reads as TGTGCCAGCGGAGGAGACTATGGCTACACCTTC.

The rearrangement uses TRBV9 and TRBJ2-7; D possibly corresponds to TRBD1 (6 bases). V dropped 3 bases and J dropped 3 bases, with 19 bases sitting between them. The V gene's germline CDR1 is SGDLS and CDR2 YYNGEE. The CDR3 loop spans 16 amino acids. DNA for the CDR3: TGTGCCAGCAGCGGACCAAGTTCGAAGGGACACTACGAGCAGTACTTC. This encodes CASSGPSSKGHYEQYF.

Regarding this clone: A read error may produce the germline difference seen at one junction end. This chain joins TRBV7-9 and TRBJ1-3; D ambiguous. The germline V gene has CDR1 SEHNR and CDR2 FQNEAQ (reference sequence). The CDR3 has 12 amino acids. CDR3 coding DNA: TGTTCCAGCAGCTTGTCGGGAAACACCATATATTTT. It specifies CSSSLSGNTIYF. The entire variable domain, with the rest obtained from reference TRBV7-9 and TRBJ1-3, is as follows: DTGVSQNPRHKITKRGQNVTFRCDPISEHNRLYWYRQTLGQGPEFLTYFQNEAQLEKSRLLSDRFSAERPKGSFSTLEIQRTEQGDSAMYLCSSSLSGNTIYFGEGSWLTVV.

For this clone: The same CDR3 also results from other DNA sequences found in this sample. V is TRBV7-6 and J is TRBJ1-5; 7 positions match TRBD1. The J segment lost 5 bases and the V segment lost 3 bases, leaving 4 bases of the junction unmatched. From germline, CDR1 is SGHVS and CDR2 FNYEAQ. This CDR3 region has 14 residues. CDR3 sequence: CASSLTGTDQPQHF. Here the CDR3 DNA reads TGTGCCAGCAGCTTGACAGGGACCGATCAGCCCCAGCATTTT.

This chain joins TRBV21-1 and TRBJ2-5; TRBD2, the table's D call, was not compared with the DNA. TRBV21-1 is flagged as a pseudogene. This CDR3 is built from 19 residues. DNA of the CDR3: TGTGCCAGCAGCAAAGTGGGCGGGGTCGGGTCTCCCAGCCAAGAGACCCAGTACTTC. This codes for CASSKVGGVGSPSQETQYF.

This clone was seen once. The chain employs TRBV5-1 and TRBJ2-2; D not certain. The V and J ends lost 0 bases and 5 bases respectively, with 8 bases between them. CDR3 length: 14 amino acids. Germline CDR1 SGHRS, CDR2 YFSETQ. CDR3 in DNA: TGCGCCAGCAGCTTGGCACAGACGACCGGGGAGCTGTTTTTT. It yields the protein CASSLAQTTGELFF.

This clone appeared a single time. The chain combines TRBV7-9 with TRBJ1-1; 11 nucleotides line up with TRBD1. Germline lookup yields CDR1 SEHNR and CDR2 FQNEAQ (reference sequence). V shed 5 bases, J shed 5 bases, and the junction held 7 bases outside the gene matches. The CDR3 spans 15 residues. The CDR3 DNA is TGTGCCAGCAGCGGCCAGGGACAGGGGGATACTGAAGCTTTCTTT. Its protein is CASSGQGQGDTEAFF.

The V call is TRBV7-2, the J call TRBJ1-2; 7 bases agree with TRBD1. Germline V gene lookup returns CDR1 SGHTA and CDR2 FQGNSA. The CDR3 has 16 residues. The V and J ends lost 5 bases and 0 bases, in that order; junction bases with no gene match: 9. The CDR3 nucleotides read TGTGCCAGCAGCCCCAGGGGGTGGGAGACTAACTATGGCTACACCTTC. This sequence encodes CASSPRGWETNYGYTF.

There are a few counts of this clone. The same CDR3 arises from other DNA sequences in this sample as well. The chain joins TRBV19 to TRBJ1-1; D may be TRBD1 (6 bases). Per the germline V gene, CDR1 is LNHDA and CDR2 is SQIVND (reference sequence). The CDR3 has 12 residues. V dropped 5 bases and J dropped 7 bases, with 11 bases sitting between them. Here the CDR3 reads CASSPTGSEAFF. The CDR3 coding sequence is TGTGCCAGTAGTCCGACAGGAAGTGAAGCTTTCTTT.

J is TRBJ2-1 and V is TRBV6-5, with TRBD1 matching over 10 bases. Germline V CDR1 and CDR2: MNHEY, SVGAGI. Germline trimming cut 8 bases from V and 5 bases from J; bases unmatched to any gene: 9. The CDR3 spans 15 residues. The CDR3 DNA is TGTGCCAGCCGAAAGGGACAGGGGTACGACAATGAGCAGTTCTTC. Translation gives CASRKGQGYDNEQFF.

CDR3: CASSILTSNTGELFF. CDR3 nucleotide sequence: TGTGCCAGTAGTATATTGACTTCGAACACCGGGGAGCTGTTTTTT. The chain links TRBV19 to TRBJ2-2, with D hard to call. Trimming pared 2 bases from V and 0 bases from J, leaving 7 bases between. The CDR3 consists of 15 residues. Germline V lookup: CDR1 LNHDA, CDR2 SQIVND (reference sequence).

Notes on this clone: Additional DNA sequences in this sample encode the identical CDR3. V is TRBV18 and J is TRBJ2-1, with 9 bases identical to TRBD2. The CDR3 runs 15 residues. Looked up from germline, CDR1 is KGHSH and CDR2 is LQKENI. Trimming at V came to 3 bases and at J to 4 bases, leaving 4 bases not matched to a gene. CDR3 sequence reads: CASSPPAGGYNEQFF. Written as DNA, the CDR3 is TGTGCCAGCTCACCTCCTGCGGGGGGGTACAATGAGCAGTTCTTC.

V usage is TRBV9 and J usage is TRBJ2-1; 7 bases map to TRBD1. The ends lost 4 bases at V and 3 bases at J; junction bases unmatched: 10. The CDR3 sequence is 16 residues long. Germline CDR1 is SGDLS and CDR2 is YYNGEE. In DNA form, the CDR3 reads TGTGCCAGCAGCAACCGAGGGGACAGATACTACAATGAGCAGTTCTTC. Translation gives CASSNRGDRYYNEQFF.

The chain joins TRBV5-1 to TRBJ2-1, with 10 bases identical to TRBD1. The V segment lost 4 bases and the J segment 5 bases; nucleotides outside the gene matches: 3. The germline V gene has CDR1 SGHRS and CDR2 YFSETQ. The CDR3 extends over 14 amino acids. This chain's CDR3 is CASSRQGADNEQFF. Written as DNA, the CDR3 is TGCGCCAGCAGCCGACAGGGGGCAGACAATGAGCAGTTCTTC.